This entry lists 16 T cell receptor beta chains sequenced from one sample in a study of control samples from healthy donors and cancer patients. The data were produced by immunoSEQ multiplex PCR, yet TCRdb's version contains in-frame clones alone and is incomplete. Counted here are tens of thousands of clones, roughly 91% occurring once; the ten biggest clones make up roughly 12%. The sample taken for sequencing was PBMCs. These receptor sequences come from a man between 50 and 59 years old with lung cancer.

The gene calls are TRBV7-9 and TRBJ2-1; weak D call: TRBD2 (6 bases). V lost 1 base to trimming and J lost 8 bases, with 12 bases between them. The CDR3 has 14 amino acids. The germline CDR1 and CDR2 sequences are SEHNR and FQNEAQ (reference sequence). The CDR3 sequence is CASSLGGLNYEQFF. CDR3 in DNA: TGTGCCAGCAGCTTAGGGGGACTTAACTATGAGCAGTTCTTC.

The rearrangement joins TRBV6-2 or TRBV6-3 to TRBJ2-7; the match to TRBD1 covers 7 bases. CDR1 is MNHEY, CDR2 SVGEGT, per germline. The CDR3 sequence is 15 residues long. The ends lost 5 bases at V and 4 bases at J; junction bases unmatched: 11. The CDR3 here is CASSTDREGLYEQYF. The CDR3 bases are TGTGCCAGCAGTACAGACAGGGAAGGGCTTTACGAGCAGTACTTC.

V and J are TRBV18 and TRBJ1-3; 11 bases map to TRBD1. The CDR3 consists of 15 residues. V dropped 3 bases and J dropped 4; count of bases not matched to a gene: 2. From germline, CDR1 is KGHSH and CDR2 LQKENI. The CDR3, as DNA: TGTGCCAGCTCACCGGACAGGGGGCCCGGAAACACCATATATTTT. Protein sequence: CASSPDRGPGNTIYF. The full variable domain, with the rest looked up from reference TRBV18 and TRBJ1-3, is NAGVMQNPRHLVRRRGQEARLRCSPMKGHSHVYWYRQLPEEGLKFMVYLQKENIIDESGMPKERFSAEFPKEGPSILRIQQVVRGDSAAYFCASSPDRGPGNTIYFGEGSWLTVV.

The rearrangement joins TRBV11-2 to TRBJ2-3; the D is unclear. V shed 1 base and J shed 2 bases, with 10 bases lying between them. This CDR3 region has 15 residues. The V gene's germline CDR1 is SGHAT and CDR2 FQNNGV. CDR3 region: CASSLVGSSTDTQYF. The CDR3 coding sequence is TGTGCCAGCAGCTTAGTAGGTAGTTCCACAGATACGCAGTATTTT. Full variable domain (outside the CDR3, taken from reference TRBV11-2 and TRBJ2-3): EAGVAQSPRYKIIEKRQSVAFWCNPISGHATLYWYQQILGQGPKLLIQFQNNGVVDDSQLPKDRFSAERLKGVDSTLKIQPAKLEDSAVYLCASSLVGSSTDTQYFGPGTRLTVL.

CDR3 bases: TGTGCCAGCAGTTACGCGGACAGGGGGCCACACGGGGAGCTGTTTTTT. Protein: CASSYADRGPHGELFF. The rearrangement uses TRBV27 and TRBJ2-2; 11 bases are shared with TRBD1. The CDR3 has 16 residues. Trimming took 4 bases from V and 7 from J; bases not matched to a gene: 8. Germline V gene sequence: CDR1 MNHEY, CDR2 SMNVEV (reference sequence).

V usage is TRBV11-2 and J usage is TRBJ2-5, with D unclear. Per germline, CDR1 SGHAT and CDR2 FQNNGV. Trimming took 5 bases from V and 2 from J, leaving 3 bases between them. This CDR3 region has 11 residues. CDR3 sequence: CASSLQETQYF. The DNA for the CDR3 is TGTGCCAGCAGCCTACAAGAGACCCAGTACTTC.

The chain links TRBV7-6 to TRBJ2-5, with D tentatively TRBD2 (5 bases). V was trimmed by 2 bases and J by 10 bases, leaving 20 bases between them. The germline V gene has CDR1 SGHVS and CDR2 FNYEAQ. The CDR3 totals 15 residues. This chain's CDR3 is CASSLSAGEWGIQYF. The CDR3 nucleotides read TGTGCCAGCAGCTTATCTGCCGGGGAGTGGGGAATCCAGTACTTC.

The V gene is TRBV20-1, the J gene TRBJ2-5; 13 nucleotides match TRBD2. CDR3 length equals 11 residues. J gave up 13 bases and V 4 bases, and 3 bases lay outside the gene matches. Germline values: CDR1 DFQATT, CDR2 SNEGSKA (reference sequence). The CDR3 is CSAMTSGGMYF. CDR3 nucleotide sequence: TGCAGTGCTATGACTAGCGGGGGGATGTACTTC.

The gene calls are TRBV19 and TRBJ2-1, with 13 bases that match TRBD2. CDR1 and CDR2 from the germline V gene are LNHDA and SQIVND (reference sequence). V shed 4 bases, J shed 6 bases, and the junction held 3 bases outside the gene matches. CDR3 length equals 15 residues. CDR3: CASSTGTSGVNEQFF. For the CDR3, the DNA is TGTGCCAGTAGTACCGGGACTAGCGGGGTCAATGAGCAGTTCTTC.

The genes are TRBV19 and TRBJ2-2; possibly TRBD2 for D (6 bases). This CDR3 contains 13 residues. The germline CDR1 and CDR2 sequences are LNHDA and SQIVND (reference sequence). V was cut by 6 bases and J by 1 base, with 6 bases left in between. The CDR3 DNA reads TGTGCCAGTAGCGGGGGGAACACCGGGGAGCTGTTTTTT. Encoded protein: CASSGGNTGELFF.

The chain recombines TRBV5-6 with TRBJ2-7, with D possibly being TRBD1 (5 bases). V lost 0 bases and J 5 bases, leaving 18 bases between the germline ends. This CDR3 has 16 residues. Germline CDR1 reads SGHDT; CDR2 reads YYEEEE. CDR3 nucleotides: TGTGCCAGCAGCTTGGAGGGTTGGGGCCGTTCCAACGAGCAGTACTTC. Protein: CASSLEGWGRSNEQYF. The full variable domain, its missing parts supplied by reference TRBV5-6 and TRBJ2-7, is DAGVTQSPTHLIKTRGQQVTLRCSPKSGHDTVSWYQQALGQGPQFIFQYYEEEERQRGNFPDRFSGHQFPNYSSELNVNALLLGDSALYLCASSLEGWGRSNEQYFGPGTRLTVT.

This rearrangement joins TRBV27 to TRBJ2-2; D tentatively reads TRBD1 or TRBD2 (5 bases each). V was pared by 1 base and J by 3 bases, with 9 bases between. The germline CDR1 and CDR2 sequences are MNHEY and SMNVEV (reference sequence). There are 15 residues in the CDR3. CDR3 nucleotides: TGTGCCAGCAGTTTATGGGGACGTTACACCGGGGAGCTGTTTTTT. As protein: CASSLWGRYTGELFF.

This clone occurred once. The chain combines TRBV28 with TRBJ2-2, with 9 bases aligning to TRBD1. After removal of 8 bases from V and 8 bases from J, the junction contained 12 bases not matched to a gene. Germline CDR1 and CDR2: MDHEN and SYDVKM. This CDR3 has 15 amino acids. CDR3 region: CASLKGTGTEGELFF. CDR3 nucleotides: TGTGCCAGCCTTAAAGGGACAGGGACGGAGGGGGAGCTGTTTTTT.

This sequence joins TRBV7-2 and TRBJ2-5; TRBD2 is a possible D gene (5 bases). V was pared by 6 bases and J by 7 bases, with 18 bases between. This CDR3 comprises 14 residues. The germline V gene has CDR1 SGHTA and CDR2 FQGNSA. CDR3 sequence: CASRDETNLGTQYF. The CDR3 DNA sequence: TGTGCCAGCAGGGATGAGACTAATCTGGGGACCCAGTACTTC.

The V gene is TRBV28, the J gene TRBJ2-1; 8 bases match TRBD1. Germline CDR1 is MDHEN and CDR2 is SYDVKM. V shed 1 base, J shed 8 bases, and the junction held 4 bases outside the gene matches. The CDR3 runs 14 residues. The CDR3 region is CASSLLTGVYEQFF. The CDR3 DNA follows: TGTGCCAGCAGTTTATTGACAGGGGTGTATGAGCAGTTCTTC. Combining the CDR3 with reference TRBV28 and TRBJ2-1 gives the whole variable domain DVKVTQSSRYLVKRTGEKVFLECVQDMDHENMFWYRQDPGLGLRLIYFSYDVKMKEKGDIPEGYSVSREKKERFSLILESASTNQTSMYLCASSLLTGVYEQFFGPGTRLTVL.

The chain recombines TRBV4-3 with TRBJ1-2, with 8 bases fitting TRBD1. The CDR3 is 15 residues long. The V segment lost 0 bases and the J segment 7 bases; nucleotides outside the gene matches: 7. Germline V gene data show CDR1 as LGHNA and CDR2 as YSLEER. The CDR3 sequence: CASSQDLGQGPGYTF. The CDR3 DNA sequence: TGCGCCAGCAGCCAAGATCTCGGACAGGGCCCTGGCTACACCTTC.